Listed below are T cell receptor beta chains from one sample, sequenced in a study of cytomegalovirus exposure and HLA in healthy donors. Produced via immunoSEQ multiplex PCR; TCRdb's table is partial and in-frame only. The sample records around 110,000 clones, roughly 80% being singletons. The sequencing sample was made of PBMCs. These receptors all stem from a man aged 55 to 70 in good health and CMV-seronegative. Each CDR3 is given with its conserved first and last residue. Each record gives: J gene, V gene, CDR3 protein.

TRBJ1-4	TRBV19	CASSIDLDREGATNEKLFF
TRBJ2-1	TRBV4-1	CASSQESRGVQFF
TRBJ2-1	TRBV7-9	CASRRSGGRRDEQFF
TRBJ2-4	TRBV7-8	CASSLAVSGHNAKNIQYF
TRBJ2-2	TRBV6-5	CAATGNTGELFF
TRBJ2-6	TRBV7-9	CASSPGQGGTGANVLTF
TRBJ1-4	TRBV27	CASSLLGTFGATNEKLFF
TRBJ2-2	TRBV12-5	CASARTSGGAFEAGELFF
TRBJ1-1	TRBV5-1	CASKALSGGTEAFF
TRBJ1-4	TRBV7-9	CAIGQLNPLFF
TRBJ2-7	TRBV6-4	CASSDSPGTSGGVYEQYF
TRBJ2-2	TRBV5-1	CASSFSGNTGELFF
TRBJ1-5	TRBV7-2	CASTEDRSQPQHF
TRBJ2-3	TRBV19	CASSLREDTQYF
TRBJ1-2	TRBV29-1	CSVDRDTPIGGYTF